This entry features one T cell receptor beta chain sequence. The antigen remains unidentified. A second PCR of about 7 to 12 cycles used a sample-barcoded 5' primer and a J-beta primer mix. MiXCR, applied by TCRdb to the 5' RACE reads, yields one record per CDR3 protein. The table includes about 730,000 distinct CDR3 sequences, roughly 41% detected once. This record comes from a study of blood T cells in healthy people across ages. Study-level background: The capture of about one barcoded beta molecule per two T cells was achieved by template switching.

Study outcomes and limitations: In long-lived donors, naive CD4+ cell counts and diversity exceeded those of aged donors.

This CDR3 has 17 amino acids. V dropped 2 bases and J dropped 2; count of bases not matched to a gene: 8. The germline V gene has CDR1 LGHDT and CDR2 YNNKEL (reference sequence). This TCR came from a woman aged 60-75 years in good health. Sequenced sample: blood. The chain joins TRBV3-1 to TRBJ2-3, with TRBD1 matching 9 bases. CDR3 loop: CASSQIGGTGPTDTQYF. As DNA, the CDR3 is TGTGCCAGCAGCCAAATAGGAGGGACAGGGCCCACAGATACGCAGTATTTT.